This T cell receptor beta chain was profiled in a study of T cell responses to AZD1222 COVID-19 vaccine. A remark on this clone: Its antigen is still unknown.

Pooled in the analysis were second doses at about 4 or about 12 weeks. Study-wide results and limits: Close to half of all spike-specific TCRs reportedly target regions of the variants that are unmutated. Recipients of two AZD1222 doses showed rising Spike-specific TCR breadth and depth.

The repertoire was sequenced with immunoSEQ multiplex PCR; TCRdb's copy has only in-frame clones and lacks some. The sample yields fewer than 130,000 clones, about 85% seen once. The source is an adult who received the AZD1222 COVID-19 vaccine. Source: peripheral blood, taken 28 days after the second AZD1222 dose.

CDR3 amino acids: CASSVGQGASNQPQHF. The CDR3 DNA is TGTGCCAGCAGCGTCGGACAGGGGGCAAGCAATCAGCCCCAGCATTTT. The V and J genes are TRBV9 and TRBJ1-5; 11 nucleotides match TRBD1. The germline CDR1 and CDR2 sequences are SGDLS and YYNGEE. With V trimmed by 2 bases and J by 1 base, 2 bases remained unmatched. This CDR3 is 16 amino acids long.